This TCR beta chain was recovered during a study of blood T cell repertoires in COVID-19 (dated by TCRdb to the early 2020s). In the study overall: Samples from collaborators originated in the United States, Italy and Spain and spanned both the acute and convalescent phases of COVID-19. A de-identified subject ID, COVID-19 status, age in years and sex were almost always included in the sample metadata. The material from the prospective study consisted of cDNA or gDNA derived from T cells, B-cell-depleted T cells, or PBMCs. The dataset comprised deeply sampled blood TCRbeta repertoires from subjects exposed to, actively infected with, or recovered from COVID-19. The repertoires were released in a freely available public database intended as a resource for research on the immune response to SARS-CoV-2. Where available, HLA class I and class II types were taken from metadata supplied by the sample provider and were not determined by assay-based typing. The samples were drawn from the first 160 participants of the ongoing ImmuneRACE study and from some 1,300 subjects provided by 6 global collaborators. Paper-wide results and their limitations: The amount of clinical and demographic metadata varied by source and participant and was provided uncurated.

A remark on this clone: The target of this receptor is not known. One base away there is no much larger clone; base qualities are not given.

Trimming removed 5 bases from V and 7 bases from J, leaving 12 bases between the germline ends. Its CDR3 holds 13 amino acids, cysteine through phenylalanine. Of all the DNA, just the CDR3 is kept, 39 bases in frame from base 1. The germline V gene sets CDR1 to MNHEY and CDR2 to SVGAGI. Each collaborating institution followed its own protocols to collect whole blood in K2EDTA tubes. Collaborator samples were shipped for TCRbeta analysis as frozen whole blood, isolated PBMCs, or DNA extracted from either sample type. TCRbeta CDR3 regions were amplified from genomic DNA by means of the immunoSEQ Assay, a bias-controlled multiplex PCR. The authors' analysis ran thus. Within the assay, amplification of reference gene primers was used to estimate how many nucleated cells each sample contained. Sequence reads were collapsed and filtered to measure the absolute abundance of every unique TCRbeta CDR3 rearrangement. Productive Simpson clonality was computed per sample as the square root of Simpson's diversity index over productive rearrangements. TCRdb took over this immuneACCESS table, retaining in-frame rearrangements with V and J assigned. Such tables are incomplete; in checked studies, under half of the missing clones stem from an unresolved V gene, and the remainder is unexplained. V and J calls and clone size are given by that table; D and trimming were obtained from the DNA. Within this sample are about 94,000 clones, with over 75% of them counted one time only. The leading ten clones occupy 7% to 9% of the sample.

Sequencing was carried out using peripheral blood. The clonotype originates from a human donor with acute or convalescent COVID-19. The donor label of this sample is uncertain. Recombination connected TRBV6-5 to TRBJ2-1, with the D gene uncertain. The base sequence is TGTGCCAGCAGTCCTACGCTTCCTAATGAGCAGTTCTTC. It encodes CASSPTLPNEQFF.